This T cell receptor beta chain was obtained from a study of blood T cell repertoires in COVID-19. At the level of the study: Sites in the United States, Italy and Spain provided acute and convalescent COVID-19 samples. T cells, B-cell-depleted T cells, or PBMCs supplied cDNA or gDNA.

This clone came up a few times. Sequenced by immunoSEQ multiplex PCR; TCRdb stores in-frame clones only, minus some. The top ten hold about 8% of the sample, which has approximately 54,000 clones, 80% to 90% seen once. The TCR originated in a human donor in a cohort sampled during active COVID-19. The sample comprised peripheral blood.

CDR3 sequence (DNA): TGTGCCAGCAGCCAGGGACAGGGGACGCTCCGGGGCTACACCTTC. Translation: CASSQGQGTLRGYTF. The chain employs TRBV6-2 or TRBV6-3 and TRBJ1-2; 10 bases line up with TRBD1. Germline V gene data show CDR1 as MNHEY and CDR2 as SVGEGT. CDR3 length: 15 amino acids. Losses at the gene ends were 6 bases for V and 8 bases for J; bases not matched to a gene: 12.